The rows below give T cell receptor beta chains drawn from one sample of a study of T-cell memory formation after mild COVID-19. TCRdb re-derived calls from the 5' RACE reads in MiXCR, one entry per CDR3 protein. The table has more than 75,000 distinct CDR3 sequences, 14% seen once; the top ten hold 30% to 35%. The sequenced sample was PBMCs or a T cell subset sorted from them (not recorded which). Every receptor here comes from an adult woman who had mild COVID-19 (a few samples of this study predate the infection). Cell type and time point are not known. CDR3s include the opening cysteine and the closing phenylalanine or tryptophan. D genes are given only for firm matches. A clone size is listed for some rows: how often the clone was seen (once, few, many), or a class if it is expanded.

TRBV15	TRBJ1-1	.	few	TGTGCCACCAGCCGGCGCAGATACACTGAAGCTTTCTTT	CATSRRRYTEAFF
TRBV5-6	TRBJ2-3	.	.	TGTGCCAGCAGCTTGGGACAGGCCATCGCAGATACGCAGTATTTT	CASSLGQAIADTQYF
TRBV7-9	TRBJ2-7	TRBD1	many	TGTGCCAGCAGCTCAAGCAGGGGGAGTACGTACGAGCAGTACTTC	CASSSSRGSTYEQYF
TRBV28	TRBJ2-1	.	few	TGTGCCAGCACCCAAATTCGGGGTAATGAGCAGTTCTTC	CASTQIRGNEQFF
TRBV12-3/TRBV12-4	TRBJ1-5	TRBD1	many	TGTGCCAGCAGCCCGGGACAGGGGGACCAGCCCCAGCATTTT	CASSPGQGDQPQHF
TRBV25-1	TRBJ1-2	.	.	TGTGCCAGCTCCAAGGTTCCCGACGGCTACACCTTC	CASSKVPDGYTF
TRBV12-3/TRBV12-4	TRBJ2-3	.	few	TGTGCCAGCAGTTGGACTAGCACAGATACGCAGTATTTT	CASSWTSTDTQYF
TRBV7-8	TRBJ2-1	TRBD2	many	TGTGCCAGCAGCTTAGGTCCAGCGGGGGGCCGCAATGAGCAGTTCTTC	CASSLGPAGGRNEQFF
TRBV20-1	TRBJ1-1	TRBD1	.	TGCAGTGCTACGGGACGGGGACAGGGGGCCGAAGCTTTCTTT	CSATGRGQGAEAFF
TRBV5-1	TRBJ1-2	TRBD1	.	TGCGCCAGCAGCCCGGGACAGGGGTACGGCTATGGCTACACCTTC	CASSPGQGYGYGYTF
TRBV4-2	TRBJ2-7	TRBD1	.	TGTGCCAACCTCCCTGGGGACAGAACTTACGAGCAGTACTTC	CANLPGDRTYEQYF
TRBV29-1	TRBJ1-1	.	.	TGCAGCGTTGTCGACAGGAGCGGCACTGAAGCTTTCTTT	CSVVDRSGTEAFF
TRBV9	TRBJ2-1	TRBD1	few	TGTGCCAGCAGCGGGGATCCGAGGACAGGGGTCAATGAGCAGTTCTTC	CASSGDPRTGVNEQFF
TRBV6-4	TRBJ2-3	.	few	TGTGCCAGCAGTGGGGGAGATACGCAGTATTTT	CASSGGDTQYF
TRBV27	TRBJ1-5	.	.	TGTGCCAGCAGTTTAGGTATGGGTATCCAGCCCCAGCATTTT	CASSLGMGIQPQHF
TRBV5-6	TRBJ1-2	.	.	TGTGCCAGCAGCTTGGGTTACACCTTC	CASSLGYTF
TRBV3-1	TRBJ2-1	.	.	TGTGCCAGCAGCCAAGGAGGGAAACTAGCAGACAATGAGCAGTTCTTC	CASSQGGKLADNEQFF
TRBV4-1	TRBJ1-5	.	.	TGCGCCAGCAGCCAAGCCACCGGGACACAATATGCCCAGCATTTT	CASSQATGTQYAQHF
TRBV12-3/TRBV12-4	TRBJ1-5	.	.	TGTGCCAGCAGTTTGTGGGCGGGGAATAGCAATCAGCCCCAGCATTTT	CASSLWAGNSNQPQHF